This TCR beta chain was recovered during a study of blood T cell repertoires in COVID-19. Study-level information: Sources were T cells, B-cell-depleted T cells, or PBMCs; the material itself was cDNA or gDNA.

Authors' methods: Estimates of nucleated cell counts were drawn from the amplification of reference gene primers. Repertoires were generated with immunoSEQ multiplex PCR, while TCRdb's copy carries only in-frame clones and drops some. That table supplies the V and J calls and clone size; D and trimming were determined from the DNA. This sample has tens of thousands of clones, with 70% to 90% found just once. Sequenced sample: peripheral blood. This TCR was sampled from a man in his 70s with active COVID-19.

CDR3 sequence: CASSTGQGALYSNQPQHF. CDR3 bases: TGTGCCAGCAGTACAGGACAGGGGGCCCTATATAGCAATCAGCCCCAGCATTTT. The chain joins TRBV27 to TRBJ1-5, with 11 bases identical to TRBD1. The germline V gene encodes CDR1 MNHEY and CDR2 SMNVEV (reference sequence). The junction had 9 bases not matched to a gene; V was cut back by 5 bases and J by 0 bases. The CDR3 consists of 18 residues.